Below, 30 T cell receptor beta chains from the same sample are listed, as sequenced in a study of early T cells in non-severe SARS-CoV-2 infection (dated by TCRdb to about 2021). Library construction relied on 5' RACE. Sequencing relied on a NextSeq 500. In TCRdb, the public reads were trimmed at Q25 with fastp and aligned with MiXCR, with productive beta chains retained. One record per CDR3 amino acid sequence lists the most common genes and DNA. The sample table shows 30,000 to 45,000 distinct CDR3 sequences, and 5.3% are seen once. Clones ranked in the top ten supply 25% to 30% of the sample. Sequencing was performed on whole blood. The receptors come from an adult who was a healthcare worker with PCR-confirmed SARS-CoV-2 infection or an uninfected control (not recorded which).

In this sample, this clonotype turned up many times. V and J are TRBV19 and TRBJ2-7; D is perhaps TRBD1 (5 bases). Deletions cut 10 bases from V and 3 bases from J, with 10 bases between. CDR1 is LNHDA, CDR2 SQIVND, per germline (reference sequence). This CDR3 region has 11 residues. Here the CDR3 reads CATSGNYEQYF. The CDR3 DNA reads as TGTGCCACCTCAGGGAACTACGAGCAGTACTTC.

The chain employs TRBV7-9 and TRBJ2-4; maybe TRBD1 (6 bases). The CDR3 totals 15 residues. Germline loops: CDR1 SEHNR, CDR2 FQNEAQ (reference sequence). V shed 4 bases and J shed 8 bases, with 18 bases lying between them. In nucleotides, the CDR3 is TGTGCCAGCAGCTCCGAACAGGGTCGAGTTTACATTCAGTACTTC. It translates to CASSSEQGRVYIQYF.

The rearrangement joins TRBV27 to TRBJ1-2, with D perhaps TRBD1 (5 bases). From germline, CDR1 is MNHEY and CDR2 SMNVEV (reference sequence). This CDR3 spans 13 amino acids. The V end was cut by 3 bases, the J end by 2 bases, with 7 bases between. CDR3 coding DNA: TGTGCCAGCAGTTTCTCAGGGAACTATGGCTACACCTTC. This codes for CASSFSGNYGYTF.

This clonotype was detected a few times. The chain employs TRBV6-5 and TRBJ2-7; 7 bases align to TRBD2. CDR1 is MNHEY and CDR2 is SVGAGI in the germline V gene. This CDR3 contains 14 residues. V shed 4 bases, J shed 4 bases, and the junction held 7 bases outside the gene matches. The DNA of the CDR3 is TGTGCCAGCAGTTCGGACCGCGGGAGTTACGAGCAGTACTTC. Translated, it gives CASSSDRGSYEQYF.

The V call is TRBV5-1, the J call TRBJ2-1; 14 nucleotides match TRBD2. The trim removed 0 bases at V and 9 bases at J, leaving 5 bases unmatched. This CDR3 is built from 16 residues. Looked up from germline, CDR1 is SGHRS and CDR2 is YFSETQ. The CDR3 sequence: CASSLAGTSGSGEQFF. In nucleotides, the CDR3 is TGCGCCAGCAGCTTGGCGGGGACTAGCGGGAGCGGTGAGCAGTTCTTC.

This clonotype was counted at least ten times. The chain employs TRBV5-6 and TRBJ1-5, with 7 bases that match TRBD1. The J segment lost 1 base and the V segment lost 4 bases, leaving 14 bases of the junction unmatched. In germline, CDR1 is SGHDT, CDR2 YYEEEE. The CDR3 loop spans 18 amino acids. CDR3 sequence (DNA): TGTGCCAGCAGCCCTAGAAGCACAGGGGTTGGGAGCAATCAGCCCCAGCATTTT. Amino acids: CASSPRSTGVGSNQPQHF.

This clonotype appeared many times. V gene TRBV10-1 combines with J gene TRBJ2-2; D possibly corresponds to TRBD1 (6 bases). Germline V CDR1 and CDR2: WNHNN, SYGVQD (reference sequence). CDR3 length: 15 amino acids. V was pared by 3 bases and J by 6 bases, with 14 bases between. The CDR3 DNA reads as TGCGCCAGCAGTGATAAGGGGGTTGCGTCCGGGGAGCTGTTTTTT. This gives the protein CASSDKGVASGELFF.

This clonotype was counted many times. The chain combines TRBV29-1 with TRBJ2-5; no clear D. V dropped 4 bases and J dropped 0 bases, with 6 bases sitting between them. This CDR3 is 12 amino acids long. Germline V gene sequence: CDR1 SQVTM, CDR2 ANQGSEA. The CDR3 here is CSVVGNQETQYF. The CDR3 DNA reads TGCAGCGTTGTGGGTAACCAAGAGACCCAGTACTTC.

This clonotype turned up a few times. The CDR3 sequence: CASSLQPAGGLYSYNEQFF. CDR3 coding DNA: TGCGCCAGCAGCTTGCAACCAGCGGGAGGACTATACTCCTACAATGAGCAGTTCTTC. J is TRBJ2-1 and V is TRBV5-1, with 9 positions matching TRBD2. The CDR3 covers 19 residues. Germline lookup yields CDR1 SGHRS and CDR2 YFSETQ. The V gene end was trimmed by 1 base and the J gene end by 0 bases; junction bases not matched to a gene: 11.

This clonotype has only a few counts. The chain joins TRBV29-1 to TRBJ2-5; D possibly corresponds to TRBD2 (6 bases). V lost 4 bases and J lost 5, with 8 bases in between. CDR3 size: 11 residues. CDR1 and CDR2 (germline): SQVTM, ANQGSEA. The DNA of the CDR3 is TGCAGCGTTGGTCGGGGGGAGACCCAGTACTTC. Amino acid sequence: CSVGRGETQYF.

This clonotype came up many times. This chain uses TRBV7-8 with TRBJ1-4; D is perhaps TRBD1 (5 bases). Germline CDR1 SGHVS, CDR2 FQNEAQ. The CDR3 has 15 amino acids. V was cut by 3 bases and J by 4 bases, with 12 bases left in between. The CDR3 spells CASSFMTVVNEKLFF. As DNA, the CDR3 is TGTGCCAGCAGCTTTATGACAGTAGTTAATGAAAAACTGTTTTTT.

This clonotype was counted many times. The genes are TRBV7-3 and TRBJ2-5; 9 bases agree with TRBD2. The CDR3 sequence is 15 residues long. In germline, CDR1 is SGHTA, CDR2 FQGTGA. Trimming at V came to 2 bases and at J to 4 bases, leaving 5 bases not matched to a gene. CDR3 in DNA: TGTGCCAGCAGCTTAGGCGGGGGGGCCGTAGAGACCCAGTACTTC. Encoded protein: CASSLGGGAVETQYF.

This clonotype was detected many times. CDR3 protein: CASRGLGSGYYNEQFF. The CDR3 DNA sequence: TGTGCCAGCAGGGGCCTGGGTAGCGGATACTACAATGAGCAGTTCTTC. This chain links TRBV6-5 with TRBJ2-1; possibly TRBD2 for D (6 bases). Germline V lookup: CDR1 MNHEY, CDR2 SVGAGI. The CDR3 runs to 16 residues. With 6 bases removed from V and 3 bases from J, the gap between germline ends came to 18 bases.

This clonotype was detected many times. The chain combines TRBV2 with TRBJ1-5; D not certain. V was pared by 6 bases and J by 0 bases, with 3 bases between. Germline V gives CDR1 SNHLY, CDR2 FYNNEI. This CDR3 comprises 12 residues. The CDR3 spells CASSVSNQPQHF. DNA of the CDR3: TGTGCCAGCAGCGTTAGCAATCAGCCCCAGCATTTT.

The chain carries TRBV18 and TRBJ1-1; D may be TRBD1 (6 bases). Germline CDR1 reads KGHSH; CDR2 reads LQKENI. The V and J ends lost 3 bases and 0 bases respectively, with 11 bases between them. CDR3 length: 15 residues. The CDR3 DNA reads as TGTGCCAGCTCACCTCAGGGACACTTGAACACTGAAGCTTTCTTT. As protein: CASSPQGHLNTEAFF.

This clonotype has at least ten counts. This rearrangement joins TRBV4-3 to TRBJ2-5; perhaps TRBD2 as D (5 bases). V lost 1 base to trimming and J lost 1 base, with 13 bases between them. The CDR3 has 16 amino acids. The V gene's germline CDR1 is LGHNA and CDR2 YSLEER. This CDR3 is CASSQAGLAGQETQYF. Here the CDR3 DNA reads TGCGCCAGCAGCCAAGCGGGTCTAGCAGGCCAAGAGACCCAGTACTTC.

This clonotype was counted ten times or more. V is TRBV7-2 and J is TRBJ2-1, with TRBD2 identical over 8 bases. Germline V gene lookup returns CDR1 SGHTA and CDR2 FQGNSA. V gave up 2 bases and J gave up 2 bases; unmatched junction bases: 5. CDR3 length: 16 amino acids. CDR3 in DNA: TGTGCCAGCAGCTTACGTACCGGGGGGGCCTACAATGAGCAGTTCTTC. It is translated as CASSLRTGGAYNEQFF.

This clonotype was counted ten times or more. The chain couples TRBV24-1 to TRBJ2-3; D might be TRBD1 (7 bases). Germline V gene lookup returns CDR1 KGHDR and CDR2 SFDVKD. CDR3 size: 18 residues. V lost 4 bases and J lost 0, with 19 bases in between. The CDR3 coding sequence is TGTGCCACCAGTGACCAGAGACAGGGAGGTGCTAGCACAGATACGCAGTATTTT. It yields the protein CATSDQRQGGASTDTQYF.

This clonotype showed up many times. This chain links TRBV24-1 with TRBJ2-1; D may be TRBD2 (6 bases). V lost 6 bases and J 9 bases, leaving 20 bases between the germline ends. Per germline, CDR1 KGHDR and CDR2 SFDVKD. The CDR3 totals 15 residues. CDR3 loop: CATSHREQGVGEQFF. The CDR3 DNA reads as TGTGCCACCAGTCATCGGGAGCAGGGAGTGGGTGAGCAGTTCTTC.

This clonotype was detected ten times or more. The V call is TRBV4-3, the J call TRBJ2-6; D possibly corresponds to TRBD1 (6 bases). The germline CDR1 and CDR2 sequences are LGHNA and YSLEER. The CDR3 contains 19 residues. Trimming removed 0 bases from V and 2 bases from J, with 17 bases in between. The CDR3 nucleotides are TGCGCCAGCAGCCAAGAAAGCCCCATAGGGGGTACTGGGGCCAACGTCCTGACTTTC. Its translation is CASSQESPIGGTGANVLTF.

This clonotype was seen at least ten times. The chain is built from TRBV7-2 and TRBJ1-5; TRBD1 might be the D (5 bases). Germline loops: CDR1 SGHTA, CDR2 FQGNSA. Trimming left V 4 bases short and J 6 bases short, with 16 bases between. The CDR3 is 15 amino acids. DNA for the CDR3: TGTGCCAGCAGCTCTGAGGGGCTTAGGTTTCAGCCCCAGCATTTT. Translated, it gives CASSSEGLRFQPQHF.

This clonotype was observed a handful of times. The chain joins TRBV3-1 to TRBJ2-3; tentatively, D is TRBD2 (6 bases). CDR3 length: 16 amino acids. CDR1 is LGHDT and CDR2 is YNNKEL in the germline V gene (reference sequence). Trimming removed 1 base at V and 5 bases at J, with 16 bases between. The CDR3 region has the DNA TGTGCCAGCAGCCAAGGGGATAGTCCCGGGAGAGATACGCAGTATTTT. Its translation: CASSQGDSPGRDTQYF.

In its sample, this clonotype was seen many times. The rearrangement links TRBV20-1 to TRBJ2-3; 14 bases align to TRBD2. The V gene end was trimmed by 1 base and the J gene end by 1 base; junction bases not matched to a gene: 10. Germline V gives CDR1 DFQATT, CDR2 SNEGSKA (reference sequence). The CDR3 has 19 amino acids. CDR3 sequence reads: CSARGGGTSGGFRTDTQYF. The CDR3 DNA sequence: TGCAGTGCTAGAGGTGGCGGGACTAGCGGGGGCTTCCGCACAGATACGCAGTATTTT.

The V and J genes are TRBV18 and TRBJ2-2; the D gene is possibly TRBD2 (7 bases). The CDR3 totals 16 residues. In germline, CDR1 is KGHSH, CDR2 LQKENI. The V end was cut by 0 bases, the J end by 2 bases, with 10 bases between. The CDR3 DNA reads TGTGCCAGCTCACCACCTACGGGGGGCAACACCGGGGAGCTGTTTTTT. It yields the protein CASSPPTGGNTGELFF.

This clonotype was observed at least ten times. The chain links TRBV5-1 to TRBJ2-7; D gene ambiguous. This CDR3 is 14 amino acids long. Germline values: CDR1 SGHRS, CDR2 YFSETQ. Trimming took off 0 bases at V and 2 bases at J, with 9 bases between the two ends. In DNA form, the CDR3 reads TGCGCCAGCAGCTTGGAAGGTAGTCCCTACGAGCAGTACTTC. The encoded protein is CASSLEGSPYEQYF.

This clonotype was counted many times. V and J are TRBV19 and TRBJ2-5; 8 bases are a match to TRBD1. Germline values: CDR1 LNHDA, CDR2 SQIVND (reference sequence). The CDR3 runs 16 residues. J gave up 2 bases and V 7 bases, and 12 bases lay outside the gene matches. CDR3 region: CASTQGAGWGQETQYF. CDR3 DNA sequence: TGTGCCAGTACCCAGGGGGCAGGCTGGGGGCAAGAGACCCAGTACTTC.

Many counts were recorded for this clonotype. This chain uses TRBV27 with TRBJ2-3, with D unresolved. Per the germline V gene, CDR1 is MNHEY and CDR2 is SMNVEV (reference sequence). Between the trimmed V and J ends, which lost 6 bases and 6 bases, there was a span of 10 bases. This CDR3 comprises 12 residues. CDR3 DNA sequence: TGTGCCAGCAGCTCGCAAGGGGATACGCAGTATTTT. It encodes CASSSQGDTQYF.

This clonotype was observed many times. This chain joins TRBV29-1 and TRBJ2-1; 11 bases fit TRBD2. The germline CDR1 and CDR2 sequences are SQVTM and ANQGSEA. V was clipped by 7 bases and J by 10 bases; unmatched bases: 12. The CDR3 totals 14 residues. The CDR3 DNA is TGCAGCGCCCGTACTAGCGGGAGTTCGGGAGAGCAGTTCTTC. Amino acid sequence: CSARTSGSSGEQFF.

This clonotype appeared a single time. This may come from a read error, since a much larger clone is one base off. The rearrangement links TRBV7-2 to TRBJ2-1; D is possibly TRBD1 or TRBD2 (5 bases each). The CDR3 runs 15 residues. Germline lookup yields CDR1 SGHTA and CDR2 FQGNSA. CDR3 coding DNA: TGTGTCAGCAGCTTAGTTGGGACCTCCTACAATGAGCAGTTCTTC. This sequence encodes CVSSLVGTSYNEQFF.

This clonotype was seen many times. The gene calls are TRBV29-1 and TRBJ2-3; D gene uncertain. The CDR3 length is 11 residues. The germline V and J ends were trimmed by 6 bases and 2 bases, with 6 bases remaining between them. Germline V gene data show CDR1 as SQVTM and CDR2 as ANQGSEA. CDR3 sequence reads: CSVDDTDTQYF. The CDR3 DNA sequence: TGCAGCGTCGACGACACAGATACGCAGTATTTT.